One and the same sample provided the 9 T cell receptor beta chains below, sequenced in a study of T cell repertoires in cytomegalovirus infection. One entry per CDR3 protein, called by TCRdb with MiXCR from the reads. Here the sample spans more than 400,000 distinct CDR3 sequences, more than 20% being singletons. Sequencing was performed on PBMCs. Every receptor here comes from a human donor in good health (CMV status not recorded). Some clones in this sample may be carry-over from other donors' samples.

This clonotype was picked up many times. The chain links TRBV11-2 to TRBJ2-7; tentatively, D is TRBD1 or TRBD2 (6 bases each). This CDR3 region has 15 residues. The germline CDR1 and CDR2 sequences are SGHAT and FQNNGV. The V end was cut by 1 base, the J end by 1 base, with 11 bases between. In nucleotides, the CDR3 is TGTGCCAGCAGCTTAGTGATAGGGGGGTCCTACGAGCAGTACGTC. It codes for CASSLVIGGSYEQYV.

The sample holds a few counts of this clonotype. This sequence joins TRBV6-2 or TRBV6-3 and TRBJ1-1; no reliable D call. The CDR3 consists of 16 residues. Germline V gene lookup returns CDR1 MNHEY and CDR2 SVGEGT. Trimming removed 6 bases at V and 4 bases at J, with 21 bases between. DNA for the CDR3: TGTGCCAGCAGCCTAACGGCCCTGGGATTTTTCACTGAAGCTTTCTTT. Protein product: CASSLTALGFFTEAFF.

The table lists this clonotype with many counts. The rearrangement joins TRBV7-2 to TRBJ2-2, with TRBD2 matching 9 bases. With 7 bases clipped from V and 0 bases from J, the junction kept 6 bases outside the gene matches. This CDR3 has 16 amino acids. Germline CDR1 and CDR2: SGHTA and FQGNSA. Here the CDR3 reads CASTSLAGTNTGELFF. The CDR3 DNA reads as TGTGCCAGCACCTCCCTAGCGGGAACGAACACCGGGGAGCTGTTTTTT.

This clonotype has a handful of counts. The chain recombines TRBV12-3 or TRBV12-4 with TRBJ2-1; 8 bases fit TRBD2. The junction had 10 bases not matched to a gene; V was cut back by 3 bases and J by 9 bases. CDR3 length: 15 amino acids. DNA for the CDR3: TGTGCCAGCAGTTTCAAAGCGGGAGCACTAGGTGAGCAGTTCTTC. This codes for CASSFKAGALGEQFF.

In its sample, this clonotype was seen a few times. This chain connects TRBV7-4 to TRBJ1-3; D is uncertain. The CDR3 totals 14 residues. Trimming removed 5 bases at V and 4 bases at J, with 12 bases between. The germline V gene encodes CDR1 SGHVT and CDR2 SQSDAQ. CDR3 sequence reads: CASSPDGRGNTIYF. The CDR3 DNA is TGTGCCAGCAGCCCAGACGGGCGGGGAAACACCATATATTTT.

The chain employs TRBV6-6 and TRBJ1-6; 7 nucleotides align to TRBD1. Germline lookup yields CDR1 MNHNY and CDR2 SVGAGI (reference sequence). J was trimmed by 11 bases and V by 5 bases; bases with no gene match: 9. The CDR3 runs to 14 residues. CDR3 DNA: TGTGCCAGCAGTCAAACCTTTACAGGGGCACCCCTCCACTTT. Residues: CASSQTFTGAPLHF.

This clonotype was seen a handful of times. The CDR3 sequence: CSSGRERSTDTQYF. In DNA, the CDR3 is TGCAGCTCCGGCCGGGAGAGAAGCACAGATACGCAGTATTTT. The chain carries TRBV29-1 and TRBJ2-3; D possibly corresponds to TRBD2 (6 bases). The CDR3 covers 14 residues. CDR1 is SQVTM and CDR2 is ANQGSEA in the germline V gene. V was trimmed by 8 bases and J by 0 bases, leaving 15 bases between them.

CDR3 coding DNA: TGTGCCAGCAGAACGCCAGGGGAAGCTCAGCCCCAGCATTTT. It encodes CASRTPGEAQPQHF. The V call is TRBV6-8, the J call TRBJ1-5; tentative D call: TRBD1 (6 bases). CDR3 length: 14 residues. The germline V gene has CDR1 MNHGY and CDR2 SAAAGT. Trimming pared 6 bases from V and 6 bases from J, leaving 15 bases between.

This clonotype was found many times. This chain connects TRBV7-2 to TRBJ1-5; D possibly corresponds to TRBD1 (5 bases). This CDR3 is built from 14 residues. Trimming removed 3 bases at V and 6 bases at J, with 12 bases between. From germline, CDR1 is SGHTA and CDR2 FQGNSA. DNA for the CDR3: TGTGCCAGCAGCTTTAAAAGTACAGGTCAGCCCCAGCATTTT. This codes for CASSFKSTGQPQHF.